The entry that follows covers one TCR beta chain sequence. The antigen is not known. Germline CDR1 reads LNHDA; CDR2 reads SQIVND (reference sequence). The V gene lost 5 bases and the J gene lost 7 bases, with 14 bases spanning the gap. The CDR3 has 13 amino acids. The record originates from a study of cytomegalovirus exposure and HLA in healthy donors. Study conclusions and caveats: Available immune exposure information was restricted to CMV serostatus only.

The primer mix had 60 Vbeta and 13 Jbeta primers. The authors' processing: A follow-up analysis tallied about 88 million unique TCR beta chains, some 11 million shared. The table came from immunoSEQ multiplex PCR; TCRdb's copy has only in-frame clones and leaves some out. V, J and clone size reflect that table, while D and trimming were determined from the DNA. The table lists approximately 70,000 clones, roughly 80% of them singletons. Those who donated were healthy bone marrow donors. The TCR sequence derives from a man in his sixties in good health and CMV-seropositive. The specimen sequenced was PBMCs. The gene calls are TRBV19 and TRBJ1-2; D possibly corresponds to TRBD1 (5 bases). The CDR3 protein is CASSFDRGSGYTF. In DNA, the CDR3 is TGTGCCAGTAGTTTTGATAGGGGATCTGGCTACACCTTC.